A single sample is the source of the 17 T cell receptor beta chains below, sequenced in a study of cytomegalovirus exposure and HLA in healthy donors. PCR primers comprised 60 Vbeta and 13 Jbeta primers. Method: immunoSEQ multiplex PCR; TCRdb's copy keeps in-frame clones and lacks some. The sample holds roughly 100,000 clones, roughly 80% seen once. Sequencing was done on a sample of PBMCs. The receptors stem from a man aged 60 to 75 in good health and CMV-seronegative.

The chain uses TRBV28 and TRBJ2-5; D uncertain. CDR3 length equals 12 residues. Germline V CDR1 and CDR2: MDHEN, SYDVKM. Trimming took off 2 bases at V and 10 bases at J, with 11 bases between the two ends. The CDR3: CASSLKARNQYF. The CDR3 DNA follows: TGTGCCAGCAGTTTAAAGGCCAGGAACCAGTACTTC.

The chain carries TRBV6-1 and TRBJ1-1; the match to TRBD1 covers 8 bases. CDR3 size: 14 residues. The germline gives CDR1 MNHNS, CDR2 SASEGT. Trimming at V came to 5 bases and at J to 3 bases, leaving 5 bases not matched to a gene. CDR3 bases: TGTGCCAGCAGTTTGACAGGGGAGTACACTGAAGCTTTCTTT. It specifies CASSLTGEYTEAFF.

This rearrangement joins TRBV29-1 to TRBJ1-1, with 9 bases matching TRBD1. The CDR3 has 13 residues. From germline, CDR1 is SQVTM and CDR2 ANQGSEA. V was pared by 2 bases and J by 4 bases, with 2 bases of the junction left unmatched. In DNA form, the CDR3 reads TGCAGCGTTGAAAGGACAGGGGCCACTGAAGCTTTCTTT. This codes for CSVERTGATEAFF.

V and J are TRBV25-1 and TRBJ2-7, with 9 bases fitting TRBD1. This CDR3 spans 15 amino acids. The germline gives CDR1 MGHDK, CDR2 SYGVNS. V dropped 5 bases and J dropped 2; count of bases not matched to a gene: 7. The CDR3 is CASSSPGTGTYEQYF. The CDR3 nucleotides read TGTGCCAGCAGTTCCCCCGGGACAGGGACCTACGAGCAGTACTTC.

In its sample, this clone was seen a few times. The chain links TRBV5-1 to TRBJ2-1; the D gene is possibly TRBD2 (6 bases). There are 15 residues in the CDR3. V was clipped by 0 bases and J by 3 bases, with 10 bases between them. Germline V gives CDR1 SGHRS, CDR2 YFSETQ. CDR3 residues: CASSLEVSGYNEQFF. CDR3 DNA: TGCGCCAGCAGCTTGGAGGTTAGCGGCTACAATGAGCAGTTCTTC. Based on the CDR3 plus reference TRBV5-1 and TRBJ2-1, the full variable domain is KAGVTQTPRYLIKTRGQQVTLSCSPISGHRSVSWYQQTPGQGLQFLFEYFSETQRNKGNFPGRFSGRQFSNSRSEMNVSTLELGDSALYLCASSLEVSGYNEQFFGPGTRLTVL.

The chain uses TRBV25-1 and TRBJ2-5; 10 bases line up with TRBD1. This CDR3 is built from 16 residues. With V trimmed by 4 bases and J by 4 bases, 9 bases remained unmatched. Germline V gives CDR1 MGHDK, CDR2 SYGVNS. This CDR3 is CASSADRGQTAETQYF. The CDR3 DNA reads TGTGCCAGCAGTGCCGACAGGGGGCAAACTGCAGAGACCCAGTACTTC.

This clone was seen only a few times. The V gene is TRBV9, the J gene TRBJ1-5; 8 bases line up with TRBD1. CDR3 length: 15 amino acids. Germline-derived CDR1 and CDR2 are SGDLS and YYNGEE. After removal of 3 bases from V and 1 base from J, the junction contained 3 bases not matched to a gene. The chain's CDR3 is CASSEGTGSNQPQHF. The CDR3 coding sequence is TGTGCCAGCAGCGAGGGGACAGGCAGCAATCAGCCCCAGCATTTT. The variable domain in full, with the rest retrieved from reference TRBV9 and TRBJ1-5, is DSGVTQTPKHLITATGQRVTLRCSPRSGDLSVYWYQQSLDQGLQFLIQYYNGEERAKGNILERFSAQQFPDLHSELNLSSLELGDSALYFCASSEGTGSNQPQHFGDGTRLSIL.

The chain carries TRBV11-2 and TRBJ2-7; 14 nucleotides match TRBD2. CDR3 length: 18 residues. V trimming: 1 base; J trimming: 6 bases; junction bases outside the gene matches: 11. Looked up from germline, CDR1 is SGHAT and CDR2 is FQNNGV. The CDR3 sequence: CASSLGLSTSGGALEQYF. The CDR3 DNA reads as TGTGCCAGCAGCTTAGGTCTCTCGACTAGCGGGGGGGCACTCGAGCAGTACTTC.

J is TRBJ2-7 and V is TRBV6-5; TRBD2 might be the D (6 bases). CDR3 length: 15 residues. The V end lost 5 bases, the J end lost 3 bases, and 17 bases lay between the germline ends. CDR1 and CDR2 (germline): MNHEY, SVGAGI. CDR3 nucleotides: TGTGCCAGCAGTGTCCGTCTAGCGTTCTACTACGAGCAGTACTTC. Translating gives CASSVRLAFYYEQYF.

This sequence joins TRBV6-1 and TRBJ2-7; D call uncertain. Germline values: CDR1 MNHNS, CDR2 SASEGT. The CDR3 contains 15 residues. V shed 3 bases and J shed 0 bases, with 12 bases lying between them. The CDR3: CASSDVRYSSYEQYV. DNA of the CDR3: TGTGCCAGCAGTGATGTTAGGTACAGCTCCTACGAGCAGTACGTC.

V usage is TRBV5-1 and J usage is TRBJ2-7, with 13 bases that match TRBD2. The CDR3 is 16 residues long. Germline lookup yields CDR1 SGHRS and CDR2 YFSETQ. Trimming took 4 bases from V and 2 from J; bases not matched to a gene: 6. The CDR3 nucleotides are TGCGCCAGCAGCCCGGCGGGGACTAGCGGGACCTACGAGCAGTACTTC. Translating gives CASSPAGTSGTYEQYF.

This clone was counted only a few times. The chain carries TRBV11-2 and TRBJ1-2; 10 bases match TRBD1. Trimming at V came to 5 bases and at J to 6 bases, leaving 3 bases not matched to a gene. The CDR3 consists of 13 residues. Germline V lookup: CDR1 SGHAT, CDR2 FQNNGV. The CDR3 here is CASSRGTGDGYTF. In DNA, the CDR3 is TGTGCCAGCAGCCGCGGGACAGGGGATGGCTACACCTTC.

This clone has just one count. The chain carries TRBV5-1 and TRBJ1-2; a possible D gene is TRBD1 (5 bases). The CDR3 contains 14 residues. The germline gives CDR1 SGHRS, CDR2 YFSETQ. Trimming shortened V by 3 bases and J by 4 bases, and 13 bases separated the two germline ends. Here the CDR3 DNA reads TGCGCCAGCAGCTCTGACCCAGGGTTCTATGGCTACACCTTC. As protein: CASSSDPGFYGYTF.

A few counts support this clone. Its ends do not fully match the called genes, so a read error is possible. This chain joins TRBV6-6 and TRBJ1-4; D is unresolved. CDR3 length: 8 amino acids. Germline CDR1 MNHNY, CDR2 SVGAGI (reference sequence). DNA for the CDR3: TGTGCCTACCGCCTTGCGGTTTTT. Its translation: CAYRLAVF.

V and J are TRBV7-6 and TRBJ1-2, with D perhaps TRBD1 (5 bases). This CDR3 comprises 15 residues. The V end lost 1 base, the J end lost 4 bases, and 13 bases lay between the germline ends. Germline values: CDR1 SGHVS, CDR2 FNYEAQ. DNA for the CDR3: TGTGCCAGCAGCTTAGGACTAGGGGCGACCTATGGCTACACCTTC. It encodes CASSLGLGATYGYTF.

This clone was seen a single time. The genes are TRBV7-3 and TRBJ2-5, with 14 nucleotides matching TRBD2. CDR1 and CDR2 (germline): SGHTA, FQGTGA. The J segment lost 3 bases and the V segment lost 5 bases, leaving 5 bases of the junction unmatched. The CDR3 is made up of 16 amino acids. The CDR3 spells CASSMGLAGVEETQYF. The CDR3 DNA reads TGTGCCAGCAGCATGGGACTAGCGGGGGTGGAAGAGACCCAGTACTTC.

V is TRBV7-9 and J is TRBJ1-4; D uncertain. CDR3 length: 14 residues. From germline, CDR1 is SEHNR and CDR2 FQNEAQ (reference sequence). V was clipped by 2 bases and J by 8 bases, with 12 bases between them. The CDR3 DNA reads TGTGCCAGCAGCTTAAGGGAGACGGGAGAAAAACTGTTTTTT. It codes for CASSLRETGEKLFF.